These 9 T cell receptor beta chains came from one sample sequenced in a study of cytomegalovirus exposure and HLA in healthy donors. Vbeta (60) and Jbeta (13) primers were used in the PCR. Method: immunoSEQ multiplex PCR; TCRdb's copy keeps in-frame clones and lacks some. The sample has about 130,000 clones; just over 70% are singletons. The sequencing input was PBMCs. The origin of the receptors is an older woman in good health and CMV-seropositive.

This clone has only one observation. The chain uses TRBV2 and TRBJ2-7, with D perhaps matching TRBD1 (7 bases). CDR1 and CDR2 from the germline V gene are SNHLY and FYNNEI. Trimming took 11 bases from V and 6 from J, leaving 14 bases between them. There are 11 residues in the CDR3. Written as DNA, the CDR3 is TGTGCCGGGGGGACAGTGGCCGAGCAGTACTTC. Its translation: CAGGTVAEQYF.

V gene TRBV5-1 combines with J gene TRBJ1-6, with D maybe TRBD1 (5 bases). CDR3 size: 16 residues. Germline V lookup: CDR1 SGHRS, CDR2 YFSETQ. Trimming left V 0 bases short and J 8 bases short, with 15 bases between. The CDR3 loop is CASSLGQGGVDSPLHF. The CDR3 DNA reads as TGCGCCAGCAGCTTGGGGCAGGGTGGAGTGGATTCACCCCTCCACTTT.

The rearrangement links TRBV6-1 to TRBJ1-5; perhaps TRBD1 as D (6 bases). CDR3 length: 13 residues. V gave up 8 bases and J gave up 5 bases, with 13 bases separating them. Germline-derived CDR1 and CDR2 are MNHNS and SASEGT. In nucleotides, the CDR3 is TGTGCCAGCCGACAGGACCTTTATCAGCCCCAGCATTTT. Protein product: CASRQDLYQPQHF.

The chain employs TRBV5-1 and TRBJ1-3, with D perhaps TRBD1 (5 bases). The CDR3 extends over 13 amino acids. The germline gives CDR1 SGHRS, CDR2 YFSETQ. V gave up 5 bases and J gave up 4 bases, with 10 bases separating them. CDR3 nucleotide sequence: TGCGCCAGCAGGGCACAGGTGGGAAACACCATATATTTT. Its translation is CASRAQVGNTIYF.

The V and J genes are TRBV12-5 and TRBJ2-2; perhaps TRBD2 as D (5 bases). The CDR3 spans 17 residues. The V end lost 0 bases, the J end lost 6 bases, and 17 bases lay between the germline ends. The germline CDR1 and CDR2 sequences are LGHNT and FRNRAP. CDR3 in DNA: TGTGCTAGTGGTTTGGTACCGAGCGGCCGGGCGTCCGGGGAGCTGTTTTTT. It yields the protein CASGLVPSGRASGELFF.

The chain has TRBV7-9 and TRBJ2-7, with 11 nucleotides matching TRBD2. V dropped 5 bases and J dropped 5; count of bases not matched to a gene: 8. Germline lookup yields CDR1 SEHNR and CDR2 FQNEAQ (reference sequence). The CDR3 covers 15 residues. Written as DNA, the CDR3 is TGTGCCAGCAGCGGATTAGCGGGGGGGCTCGACGAGCAGTACTTC. Protein sequence: CASSGLAGGLDEQYF.

This sequence joins TRBV6-5 and TRBJ1-5, with a possible D match to TRBD1 (6 bases). In germline, CDR1 is MNHEY, CDR2 SVGAGI. Trimming stripped 5 bases from V and 4 bases from J, with 12 bases between. This CDR3 is 14 amino acids long. CDR3 DNA sequence: TGTGCCAGCAGTCCCGACAGGCTTAATCAGCCCCAGCATTTT. It specifies CASSPDRLNQPQHF.

V usage is TRBV7-6 and J usage is TRBJ2-2, with 7 bases fitting TRBD1. Germline V CDR1 and CDR2: SGHVS, FNYEAQ. The CDR3 consists of 15 residues. The junction had 7 bases not matched to a gene; V was cut back by 4 bases and J by 5 bases. The CDR3 DNA follows: TGTGCCAGCAGCTCCCACAGGGGAGTGACCGGGGAGCTGTTTTTT. Protein product: CASSSHRGVTGELFF.

This rearrangement joins TRBV27 to TRBJ2-7; D gene ambiguous. The germline V gene encodes CDR1 MNHEY and CDR2 SMNVEV (reference sequence). This CDR3 is 16 amino acids long. Deletions cut 5 bases from V and 2 bases from J, with 19 bases between. The chain's CDR3 is CASSTNLPPRTYEQYF. CDR3 nucleotides: TGTGCCAGCAGTACGAATCTACCCCCTCGAACCTACGAGCAGTACTTC.